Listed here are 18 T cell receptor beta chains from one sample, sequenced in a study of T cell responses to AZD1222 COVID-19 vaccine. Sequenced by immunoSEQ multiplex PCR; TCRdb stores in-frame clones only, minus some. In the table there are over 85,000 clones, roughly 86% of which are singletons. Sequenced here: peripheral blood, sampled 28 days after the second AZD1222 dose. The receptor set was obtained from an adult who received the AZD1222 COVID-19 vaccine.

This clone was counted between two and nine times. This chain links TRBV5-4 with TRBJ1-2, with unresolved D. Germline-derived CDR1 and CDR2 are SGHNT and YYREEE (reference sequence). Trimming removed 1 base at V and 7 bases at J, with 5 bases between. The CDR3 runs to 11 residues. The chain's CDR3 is CASSLMGGYTF. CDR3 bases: TGTGCCAGCAGCTTGATGGGTGGCTACACCTTC.

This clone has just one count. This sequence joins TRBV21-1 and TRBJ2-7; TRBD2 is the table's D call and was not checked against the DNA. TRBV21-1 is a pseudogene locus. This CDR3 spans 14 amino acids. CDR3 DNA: TGTGCCACTATGGGTGCTAGCGATACCTACGAGCAGTACTTC. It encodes CATMGASDTYEQYF.

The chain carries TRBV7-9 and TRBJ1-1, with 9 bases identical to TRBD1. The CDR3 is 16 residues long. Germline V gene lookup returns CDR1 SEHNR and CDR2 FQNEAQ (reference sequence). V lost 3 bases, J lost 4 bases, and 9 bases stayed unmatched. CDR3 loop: CASSFETGGSGTEAFF. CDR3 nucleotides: TGTGCCAGCAGCTTCGAAACAGGGGGCTCGGGCACTGAAGCTTTCTTT.

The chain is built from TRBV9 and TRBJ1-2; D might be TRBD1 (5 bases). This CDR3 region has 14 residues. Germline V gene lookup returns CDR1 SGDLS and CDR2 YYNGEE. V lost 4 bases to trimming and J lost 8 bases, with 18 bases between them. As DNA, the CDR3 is TGTGCCAGCAGCAGGGAGATAGGGGCTCGCGGCTACACCTTC. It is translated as CASSREIGARGYTF.

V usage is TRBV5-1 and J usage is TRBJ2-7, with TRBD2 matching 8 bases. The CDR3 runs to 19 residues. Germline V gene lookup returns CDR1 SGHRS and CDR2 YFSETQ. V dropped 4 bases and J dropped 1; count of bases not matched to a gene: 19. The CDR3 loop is CASSPGGSVGSIESYEQYF. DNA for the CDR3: TGCGCCAGCAGCCCGGGAGGGTCTGTGGGTAGTATTGAATCCTACGAGCAGTACTTC.

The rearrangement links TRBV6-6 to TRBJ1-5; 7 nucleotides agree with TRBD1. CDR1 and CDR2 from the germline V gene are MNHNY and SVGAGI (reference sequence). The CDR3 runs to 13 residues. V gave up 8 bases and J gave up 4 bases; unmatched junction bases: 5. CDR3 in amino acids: CASVSQGNQPQHF. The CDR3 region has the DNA TGTGCCAGCGTATCACAGGGGAATCAGCCCCAGCATTTT.

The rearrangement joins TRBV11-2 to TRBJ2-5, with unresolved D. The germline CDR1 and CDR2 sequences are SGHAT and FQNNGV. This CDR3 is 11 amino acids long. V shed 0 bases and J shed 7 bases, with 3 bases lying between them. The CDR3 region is CASSLEGTQYF. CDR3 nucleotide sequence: TGTGCCAGCAGCTTAGAAGGGACCCAGTACTTC.

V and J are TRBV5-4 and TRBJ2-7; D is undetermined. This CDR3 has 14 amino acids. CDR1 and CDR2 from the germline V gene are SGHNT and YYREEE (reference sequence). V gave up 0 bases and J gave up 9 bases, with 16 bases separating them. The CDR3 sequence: CASSLAGLPIGQYF. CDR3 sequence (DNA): TGTGCCAGCAGCTTGGCCGGGCTGCCCATTGGGCAGTACTTC.

CDR3 sequence: CASSPQGASTDTQYF. Here the CDR3 DNA reads TGTGCCAGCAGCCCCCAGGGGGCTTCGACAGATACGCAGTATTTT. This chain uses TRBV7-3 with TRBJ2-3, with 8 bases identical to TRBD1. The CDR3 contains 15 residues. Unmatched junction bases numbered 7, after V lost 5 bases and J lost 3 bases. Germline V gene lookup returns CDR1 SGHTA and CDR2 FQGTGA.

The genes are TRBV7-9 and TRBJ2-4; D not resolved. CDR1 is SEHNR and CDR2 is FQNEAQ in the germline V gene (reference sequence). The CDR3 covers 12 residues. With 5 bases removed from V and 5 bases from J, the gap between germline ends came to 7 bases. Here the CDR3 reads CASSPAENIQYF. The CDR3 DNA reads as TGTGCCAGCAGCCCCGCAGAAAACATTCAGTACTTC.

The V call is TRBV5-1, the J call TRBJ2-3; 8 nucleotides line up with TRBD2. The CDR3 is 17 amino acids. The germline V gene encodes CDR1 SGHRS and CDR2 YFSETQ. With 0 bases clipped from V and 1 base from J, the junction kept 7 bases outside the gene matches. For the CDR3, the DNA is TGCGCCAGCAGCTTGGGAGCGGGAGACTTCCGCACAGATACGCAGTATTTT. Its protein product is CASSLGAGDFRTDTQYF.

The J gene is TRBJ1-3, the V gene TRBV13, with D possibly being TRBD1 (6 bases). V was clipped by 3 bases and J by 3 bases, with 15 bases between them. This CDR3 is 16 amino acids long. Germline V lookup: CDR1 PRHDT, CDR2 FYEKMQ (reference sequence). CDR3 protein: CASSFRGGFVGNTIYF. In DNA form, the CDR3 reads TGTGCCAGCAGCTTTAGGGGGGGTTTCGTTGGAAACACCATATATTTT.

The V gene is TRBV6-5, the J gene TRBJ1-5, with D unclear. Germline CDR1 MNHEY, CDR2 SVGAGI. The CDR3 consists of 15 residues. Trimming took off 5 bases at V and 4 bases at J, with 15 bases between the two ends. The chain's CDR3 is CASSNNRRLNQPQHF. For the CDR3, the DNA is TGTGCCAGCAGTAATAACAGAAGACTAAATCAGCCCCAGCATTTT.

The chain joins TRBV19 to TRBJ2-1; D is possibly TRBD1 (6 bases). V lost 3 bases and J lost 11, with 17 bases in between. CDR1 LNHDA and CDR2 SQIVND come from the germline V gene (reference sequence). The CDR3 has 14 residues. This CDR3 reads CASSIPSGETKQFF. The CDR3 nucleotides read TGTGCCAGTAGTATCCCTTCAGGGGAGACGAAGCAGTTCTTC.

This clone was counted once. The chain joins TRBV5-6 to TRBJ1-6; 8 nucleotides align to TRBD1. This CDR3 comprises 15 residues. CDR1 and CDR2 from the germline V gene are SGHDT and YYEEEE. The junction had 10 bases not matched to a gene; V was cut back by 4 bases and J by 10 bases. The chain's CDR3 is CASSVGQGIASPLHF. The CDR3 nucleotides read TGTGCCAGCAGCGTAGGACAGGGTATCGCCTCACCCCTCCACTTT.

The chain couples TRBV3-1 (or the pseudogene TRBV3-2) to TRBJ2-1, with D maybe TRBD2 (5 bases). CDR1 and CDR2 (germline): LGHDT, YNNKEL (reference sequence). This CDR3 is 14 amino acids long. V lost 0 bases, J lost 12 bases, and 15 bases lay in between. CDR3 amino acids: CASSQDLARRGQFF. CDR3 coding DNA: TGTGCCAGCAGCCAAGATTTGGCGAGACGGGGGCAGTTCTTC.

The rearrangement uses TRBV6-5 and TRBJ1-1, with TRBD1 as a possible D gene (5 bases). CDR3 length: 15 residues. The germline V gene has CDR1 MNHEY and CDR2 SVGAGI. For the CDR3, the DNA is TGTGCGACGCACCGGGGGGGGTTGATGAACACTGAAGCTTTCTTT. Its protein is CATHRGGLMNTEAFF.

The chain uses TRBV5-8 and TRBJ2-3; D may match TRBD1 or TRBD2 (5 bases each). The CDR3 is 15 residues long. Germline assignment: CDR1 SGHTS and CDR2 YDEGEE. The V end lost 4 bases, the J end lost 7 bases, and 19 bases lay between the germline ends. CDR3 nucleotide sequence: TGTGCCAGCAGCCCCGGGACGTATTCGAGGAATACGCAGTATTTT. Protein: CASSPGTYSRNTQYF.